The 9 T cell receptor beta chains presented below share a single source sample, sequenced in a study of early T cells in non-severe SARS-CoV-2 infection. TCRdb analysed the 5' RACE reads with MiXCR anew, one entry per CDR3 protein. The sample includes 55,000 to 70,000 distinct CDR3 sequences, roughly 5% of them seen just once. The sample comprised whole blood. These receptors came from an adult who was a healthcare worker with PCR-confirmed SARS-CoV-2 infection or an uninfected control (not recorded which).

The sample holds a few counts of this clonotype. The CDR3 DNA sequence: TGTGCCAGCAGAGTCCGGGCTGCACTTCAAGAGACCCAGTACTTC. Translation: CASRVRAALQETQYF. This chain connects TRBV7-2 to TRBJ2-5; no definite D call. This CDR3 spans 15 amino acids. Trimming left V 6 bases short and J 2 bases short, with 16 bases between. The germline V gene has CDR1 SGHTA and CDR2 FQGNSA. The full variable domain, rest sourced from reference TRBV7-2 and TRBJ2-5, is GAGVSQSPSNKVTEKGKDVELRCDPISGHTALYWYRQSLGQGLEFLIYFQGNSAPDKSGLPSDRFSAERTGGSVSTLTIQRTQQEDSAVYLCASRVRAALQETQYFGPGTRLLVL.

At least ten counts were recorded for this clonotype. The chain combines TRBV24-1 with TRBJ2-7, with D unresolved. CDR3 length: 13 residues. Germline values: CDR1 KGHDR, CDR2 SFDVKD. V was cut by 4 bases and J by 0 bases, with 6 bases left in between. CDR3 sequence (DNA): TGTGCCACCAGTGACCCGGGCTCCTACGAGCAGTACTTC. Protein product: CATSDPGSYEQYF.

V usage is TRBV4-2 and J usage is TRBJ2-3; 9 bases line up with TRBD2. The germline V gene has CDR1 LGHNA and CDR2 YNFKEQ. The ends lost 3 bases at V and 5 bases at J; junction bases unmatched: 6. The CDR3 runs 15 residues. This CDR3 is CASSQAGGQEDTQYF. Here the CDR3 DNA reads TGTGCCAGCAGCCAGGCGGGGGGGCAGGAAGATACGCAGTATTTT.

This clonotype appeared many times. The chain recombines TRBV30 with TRBJ1-1, with 7 bases aligning to TRBD1. Germline-derived CDR1 and CDR2 are GTSNPN and SVGIG (reference sequence). With 3 bases clipped from V and 3 bases from J, the junction kept 7 bases outside the gene matches. CDR3 size: 14 residues. Written as DNA, the CDR3 is TGTGCCTGGAGGGGGGACAGCAGTTACACTGAAGCTTTCTTT. It is translated as CAWRGDSSYTEAFF.

This clonotype was seen repeatedly, ten times or more. The rearrangement links TRBV7-2 to TRBJ2-3, with 7 bases matching TRBD2. Germline V gives CDR1 SGHTA, CDR2 FQGNSA. Trimming cost V 2 bases and J 4 bases; bases outside gene matches: 12. The CDR3 runs 17 residues. CDR3 protein: CASSLTGGGAGSDTQYF. The CDR3 region has the DNA TGTGCCAGCAGCTTAACAGGTGGCGGAGCGGGGTCAGATACGCAGTATTTT.

This clonotype has ten or more counts. This chain links TRBV15 with TRBJ2-7; no reliable D call. Deletions cut 1 base from V and 3 bases from J, with 4 bases between. Looked up from germline, CDR1 is LNHNV and CDR2 is YYDKDF (reference sequence). The CDR3 runs to 12 residues. The CDR3 nucleotides read TGTGCCACCAGCAGAGGCAGCTACGAGCAGTACTTC. Its translation: CATSRGSYEQYF.

This clonotype came up many times. V is TRBV19 and J is TRBJ2-1; 10 bases agree with TRBD1. The CDR3 spans 16 residues. The germline V gene has CDR1 LNHDA and CDR2 SQIVND (reference sequence). The V segment lost 7 bases and the J segment 4 bases; nucleotides outside the gene matches: 10. In nucleotides, the CDR3 is TGTGCCAGTACCCCCTCCGGGACAGGGGAATACAATGAGCAGTTCTTC. It is translated as CASTPSGTGEYNEQFF.

The sample holds a few counts of this clonotype. The chain joins TRBV21-1 to TRBJ1-1; TRBD1, the D gene given by the table, was not confirmed from the DNA. TRBV21-1 is flagged as a pseudogene. The length of the CDR3 is 15 residues. DNA of the CDR3: TGTGCCAGCAGCATTTTACAGGGGTTACGGACTGAAGCTTTCTTT. This sequence encodes CASSILQGLRTEAFF.

This clonotype was recorded many times. The V gene is TRBV2, the J gene TRBJ1-5; D is uncertain. The V end was cut by 4 bases, the J end by 9 bases, with 7 bases between. From germline, CDR1 is SNHLY and CDR2 FYNNEI. The CDR3 has 11 amino acids. The CDR3 DNA reads TGTGCCAGCAGTGCTGGAGCGCCCCAGCATTTT. This sequence encodes CASSAGAPQHF.